The entry below describes one T cell receptor (beta chain). Its antigen is still unknown. Template switching with 5'RACE generated the TCR cDNA and added a universal primer site and UMIs. One entry per CDR3 protein results from TCRdb running MiXCR on the 5' RACE reads. The repertoire includes about 75,000 distinct CDR3 sequences, around 7.8% of them detected once, and approximately 28% sits in the top ten. This record comes from a study of T cells after yellow fever vaccination. About the study: Fractions low in cell number were prepared with SMART-Seq v4 Ultra Low Input.

The CDR3 runs 15 residues. Trimming removed 2 bases from V and 6 bases from J, with 16 bases in between. Overall study results and limits: Secondary responses were weaker yet peaked faster, day 5 versus 15. Most primary-vaccination clones reappeared after the booster (approximately 95% CD4, about 88% CD8).

This receptor was identified in a man aged 18 to 35 who received the YFV17D yellow fever vaccine. This chain joins TRBV12-3 or TRBV12-4 and TRBJ1-2, with D possibly TRBD1 on 6 matching bases. Sequencing was performed on CD8+ T cells sorted from PBMCs, taken around 10 days after the first yellow fever vaccination. The CDR3 coding sequence is TGTGCCAGCAGTTTATTTGCAGGGGACGCGGATGGCTACACCTTC. Translating it yields CASSLFAGDADGYTF.